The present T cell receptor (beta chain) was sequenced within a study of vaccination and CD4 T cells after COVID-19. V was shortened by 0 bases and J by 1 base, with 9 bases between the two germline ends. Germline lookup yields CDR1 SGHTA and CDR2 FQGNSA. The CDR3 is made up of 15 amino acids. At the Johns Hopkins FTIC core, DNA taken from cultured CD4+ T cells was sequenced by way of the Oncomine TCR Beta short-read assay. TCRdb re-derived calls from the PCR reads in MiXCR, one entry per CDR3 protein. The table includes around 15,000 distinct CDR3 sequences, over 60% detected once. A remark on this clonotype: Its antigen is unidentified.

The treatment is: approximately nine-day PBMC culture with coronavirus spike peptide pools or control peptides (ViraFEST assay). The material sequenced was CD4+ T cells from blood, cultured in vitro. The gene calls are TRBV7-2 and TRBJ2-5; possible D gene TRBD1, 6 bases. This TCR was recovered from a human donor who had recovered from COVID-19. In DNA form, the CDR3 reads TGTGCCAGCAGCTTAGCCGACAGGTCCCAAGAGACCCAGTACTTC. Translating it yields CASSLADRSQETQYF.